This T cell receptor (beta chain) came from a study of blood T cells in healthy people across ages. Study-wide results and caveats: Long-lived donors had more naive CD4+ cells and higher diversity than aged donors. A strong correlation between TCR beta diversity and naive T cell percentage was seen.

Germline CDR1 SGHVS, CDR2 FQNEAQ. Trimming took off 0 bases at V and 3 bases at J, with 12 bases between the two ends. The CDR3 runs 16 residues. In each sample, at least 6.5 million PBMCs were isolated. This clonotype has just a few counts. The antigen is unknown. Primers used in a second PCR of about 6 to 11 cycles were a sample-barcoded 5' primer and a J-beta primer mix. MiXCR was run by TCRdb on the 5' RACE reads, yielding one entry per CDR3 protein. The data contain about 1.4 million distinct CDR3 sequences, roughly 59% of them singletons. The sequence came from a man aged 18 to 30 in good health. Sequencing was carried out using blood. This chain links TRBV7-8 with TRBJ1-5, with D uncertain. The CDR3 sequence is CASSLAGQALNQPQHF. DNA for the CDR3: TGTGCCAGCAGCTTAGCCGGGCAGGCTCTCAATCAGCCCCAGCATTTT. Variable domain in full (rest from reference TRBV7-8 and TRBJ1-5): GAGVSQSPRYKVAKRGQDVALRCDPISGHVSLFWYQQALGQGPEFLTYFQNEAQLDKSGLPSDRFFAERPEGSVSTLKIQRTQQEDSAVYLCASSLAGQALNQPQHFGDGTRLSIL.